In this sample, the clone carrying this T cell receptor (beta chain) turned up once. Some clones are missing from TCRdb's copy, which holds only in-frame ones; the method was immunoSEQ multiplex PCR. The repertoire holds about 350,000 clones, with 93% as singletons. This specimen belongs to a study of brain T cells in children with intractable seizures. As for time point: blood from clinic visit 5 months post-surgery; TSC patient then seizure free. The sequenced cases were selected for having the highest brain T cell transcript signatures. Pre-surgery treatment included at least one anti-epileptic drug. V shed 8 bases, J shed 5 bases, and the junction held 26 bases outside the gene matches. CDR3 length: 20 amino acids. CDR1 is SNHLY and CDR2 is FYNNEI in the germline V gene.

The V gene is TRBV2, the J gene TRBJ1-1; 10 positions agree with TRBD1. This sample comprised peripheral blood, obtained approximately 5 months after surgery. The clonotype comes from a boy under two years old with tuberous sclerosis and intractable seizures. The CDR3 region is CASVHPNRDRGLELATEAFF. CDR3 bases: TGTGCCAGCGTACACCCAAACCGAGACAGGGGGCTGGAGTTGGCGACTGAAGCTTTCTTT.